The rows below give T cell receptor beta chains drawn from one sample of a study of molecular identifiers for immune sequencing clone quantification. TCRdb reprocessed the PCR reads with MiXCR, giving one entry per CDR3 protein. Of some 680,000 distinct CDR3 sequences in the sample, 25% are singletons; the top ten hold 0.78%. The sample was naive CD8+ T cells from blood, with Jurkat cell RNA spiked in. These receptors were collected from a human donor in good health. Some libraries in this study had Jurkat cell RNA spiked in. CDR3s include the opening cysteine and the closing phenylalanine or tryptophan. Fields, in order: D gene, clone size, J gene, V gene, CDR3 protein, CDR3 DNA. D genes are given only for firm matches. Only part of the rows carry a size: once, few, many, or a class if the clone is expanded.

d_gene: TRBD1; abundance: few; j_gene: TRBJ2-1; v_gene: TRBV20-1; CDR3aa: CSAMIISGQAAYNEQFF; CDR3nt: TGCAGTGCAATGATCATTTCGGGACAGGCCGCTTACAATGAGCAGTTCTTC
d_gene: NA; abundance: many; j_gene: TRBJ2-3; v_gene: TRBV20-1; CDR3aa: CSARDESSGTDTQYF; CDR3nt: TGCAGTGCTAGAGATGAGTCCTCGGGGACAGATACGCAGTATTTT
d_gene: NA; abundance: few; j_gene: TRBJ2-7; v_gene: TRBV11-2; CDR3aa: CASSLVVDAAEYEQYF; CDR3nt: TGTGCCAGCAGCTTAGTGGTGGACGCCGCGGAATACGAGCAGTACTTC
d_gene: NA; abundance: many; j_gene: TRBJ1-5; v_gene: TRBV12-3/TRBV12-4; CDR3aa: CASSIHRDSNQPQHF; CDR3nt: TGTGCCAGCAGTATCCACAGGGATAGCAATCAGCCCCAGCATTTT
d_gene: NA; abundance: many; j_gene: TRBJ2-3; v_gene: TRBV5-5; CDR3aa: CASSSDSPDTQYF; CDR3nt: TGTGCCAGCAGCTCGGACAGTCCAGATACGCAGTATTTT
d_gene: TRBD1; abundance: few; j_gene: TRBJ2-7; v_gene: TRBV4-3; CDR3aa: CASSPGTGGREQYF; CDR3nt: TGCGCCAGCAGCCCCGGGACAGGGGGACGGGAGCAGTACTTC
d_gene: NA; abundance: few; j_gene: TRBJ1-5; v_gene: TRBV18; CDR3aa: CASSQGGLNQPQHF; CDR3nt: TGTGCCAGCTCACAAGGGGGACTCAATCAGCCCCAGCATTTT
d_gene: TRBD1; abundance: many; j_gene: TRBJ2-3; v_gene: TRBV5-1; CDR3aa: CASSPFWGDRGPDTQYF; CDR3nt: TGCGCCAGCAGCCCTTTTTGGGGGGACAGGGGCCCAGATACGCAGTATTTT
d_gene: NA; abundance: many; j_gene: TRBJ2-1; v_gene: TRBV9; CDR3aa: CASSVTSGQYNEQFF; CDR3nt: TGTGCCAGCAGCGTAACAAGCGGCCAGTACAATGAGCAGTTCTTC
d_gene: NA; abundance: NA; j_gene: TRBJ2-5; v_gene: TRBV15; CDR3aa: CATSPLGSQETQYF; CDR3nt: TGTGCCACCAGCCCCCTGGGTAGCCAAGAGACCCAGTACTTC
d_gene: NA; abundance: many; j_gene: TRBJ2-7; v_gene: TRBV4-3; CDR3aa: CASSQEGLSTYEQYF; CDR3nt: TGCGCCAGCAGCCAGGAGGGACTTTCGACCTACGAGCAGTACTTC
d_gene: TRBD2; abundance: many; j_gene: TRBJ2-3; v_gene: TRBV20-1; CDR3aa: CSAGLGGDTQYF; CDR3nt: TGCAGTGCCGGCTTGGGAGGGGATACGCAGTATTTT
d_gene: NA; abundance: many; j_gene: TRBJ2-7; v_gene: TRBV27; CDR3aa: CASSFQDSGYEQYF; CDR3nt: TGTGCCAGCAGTTTCCAGGACTCCGGCTACGAGCAGTACTTC
d_gene: TRBD1; abundance: few; j_gene: TRBJ2-7; v_gene: TRBV7-3; CDR3aa: CASSLTSGTGVEQYF; CDR3nt: TGTGCCAGCAGCTTAACATCCGGGACAGGGGTCGAGCAGTACTTC
d_gene: NA; abundance: many; j_gene: TRBJ1-1; v_gene: TRBV6-2/TRBV6-3; CDR3aa: CASSYPTENTEAFF; CDR3nt: TGTGCCAGCAGTTACCCAACCGAGAACACTGAAGCTTTCTTT
d_gene: NA; abundance: many; j_gene: TRBJ2-7; v_gene: TRBV6-1; CDR3aa: CASSARDNSYEQYF; CDR3nt: TGTGCCAGCAGTGCCCGGGACAACTCCTACGAGCAGTACTTC
d_gene: NA; abundance: many; j_gene: TRBJ2-3; v_gene: TRBV5-6; CDR3aa: CASSLGGSGDTQYF; CDR3nt: TGTGCCAGCAGCTTGGGAGGATCGGGGGATACGCAGTATTTT
d_gene: TRBD1; abundance: NA; j_gene: TRBJ1-4; v_gene: TRBV5-6; CDR3aa: CASSWGQGEEKLFF; CDR3nt: TGTGCCAGCAGCTGGGGACAGGGAGAAGAAAAACTGTTTTTT
d_gene: NA; abundance: few; j_gene: TRBJ1-5; v_gene: TRBV19; CDR3aa: CASRQNRVQPQHF; CDR3nt: TGTGCCAGTAGGCAAAACAGGGTTCAGCCCCAGCATTTT
d_gene: NA; abundance: NA; j_gene: TRBJ1-1; v_gene: TRBV7-6; CDR3aa: CASSYGETNTEAFF; CDR3nt: TGTGCCAGCAGTTACGGGGAAACGAACACTGAAGCTTTCTTT
d_gene: TRBD1; abundance: few; j_gene: TRBJ2-7; v_gene: TRBV5-6; CDR3aa: CASSFSPGQGPLEYF; CDR3nt: TGTGCCAGCAGCTTTTCCCCCGGACAGGGGCCGTTGGAGTACTTC
d_gene: NA; abundance: many; j_gene: TRBJ2-2; v_gene: TRBV12-3/TRBV12-4; CDR3aa: CASTLTANTGELFF; CDR3nt: TGTGCCAGCACCCTAACAGCGAACACCGGGGAGCTGTTTTTT